This entry describes one T cell receptor (beta chain). These data belong to a study of blood T cell repertoires in COVID-19. Study in general: Whether acute or convalescent, the COVID-19 samples came from the United States, Italy and Spain. From T cells, B-cell-depleted T cells, or PBMCs came the material, which was cDNA or gDNA.

The method was immunoSEQ multiplex PCR; TCRdb's version includes in-frame clones alone and lacks a portion of them. In the table there are under 80,000 clones, around 87% of which are singletons. After removal of 6 bases from V and 7 bases from J, the junction contained 10 bases not matched to a gene. CDR3 length equals 15 residues. The germline V gene encodes CDR1 LGHDT and CDR2 YNNKEL (reference sequence). The sequenced material came from peripheral blood. The source of this sequence is a man between 65 and 85 years old with acute or convalescent COVID-19. The chain joins TRBV3-1 (or the pseudogene TRBV3-2) to TRBJ2-4; 9 bases agree with TRBD2. The CDR3 DNA is TGTGCCAGCAGAGGGGAGGCGGGGGGGCGTAACATTCAGTACTTC. As protein: CASRGEAGGRNIQYF.